Sequencing of this T cell receptor beta chain was carried out in a study of beta chain features in type 1 diabetes. The study reverse transcribed the entire isolated RNA, so it sequenced expressed TCRB transcripts. The data were produced by immunoSEQ multiplex PCR, yet TCRdb's version contains in-frame clones alone and is incomplete. The sample lists 500,000 to 800,000 clones, 12% occurring once. With respect to this clone: Its cognate antigen is unknown.

Study results and limitations: Moderate yet significant TCRB CDR3 shortening was seen in Type 1 diabetes patients in all four CD4+ subsets.

The sample was naive CD4+ T cells from blood. The TCR originated in a man younger than 45 with type 1 diabetes.

CDR3 residues: CASSQDRTSGGSSWSYEQYF. Written as DNA, the CDR3 is TGCGCCAGCAGCCAAGATAGGACTAGCGGGGGGTCCTCCTGGTCCTACGAGCAGTACTTC. This sequence joins TRBV4-3 and TRBJ2-7; TRBD2 matches 14 bases. This CDR3 comprises 20 residues. V lost 0 bases, J lost 1 base, and 11 bases stayed unmatched. CDR1 and CDR2 from the germline V gene are LGHNA and YSLEER.